The 14 T cell receptor beta chains below come from one sample, sequenced in a study of T cell repertoires in cytomegalovirus infection. These receptors are not linked to any known antigen. TCRdb processed the reads anew with MiXCR; each CDR3 protein has one entry. The sample holds about 830,000 distinct CDR3 sequences, 30% to 35% seen once. The sample in question was cultured CD8+ T cells from PBMCs, obtained from culture after CMV antigen stimulation. The receptors come from a human donor in good health (CMV status not recorded). Some clones in this sample may be carry-over from other donors' samples.

There are many counts of this clonotype. The J gene is TRBJ1-1, the V gene TRBV7-2; 9 positions agree with TRBD1. V gave up 3 bases and J gave up 5 bases; unmatched junction bases: 10. Per the germline V gene, CDR1 is SGHTA and CDR2 is FQGNSA. This CDR3 is 16 amino acids long. This CDR3 reads CASSLNRGQWNTEAFF. The CDR3 DNA is TGTGCCAGCAGCTTGAACAGGGGGCAATGGAATACTGAAGCTTTCTTT.

This clonotype was observed a few times. The chain couples TRBV14 to TRBJ1-2; weak D call: TRBD1 (6 bases). This CDR3 contains 15 residues. Trimming removed 1 base from V and 4 bases from J, with 13 bases in between. Germline CDR1 reads SGHDN; CDR2 reads FVKESK. The CDR3 region is CASSQGRRGIYGYTF. CDR3 coding DNA: TGTGCCAGCAGCCAAGGCAGGAGGGGGATCTATGGCTACACCTTC.

This clonotype was seen a few times. The chain has TRBV20-1 and TRBJ1-5; possible D gene TRBD1, 5 bases. CDR1 and CDR2 (germline): DFQATT, SNEGSKA (reference sequence). The CDR3 is made up of 11 amino acids. Between the trimmed V and J ends, which lost 0 bases and 9 bases, there was a span of 6 bases. CDR3 coding DNA: TGCAGTGCTAGAGAGGGGCGGCCCCAGCATTTT. Amino acid sequence: CSAREGRPQHF.

This clonotype was detected only a few times. The chain links TRBV4-1 to TRBJ2-5; no reliable D call. This CDR3 has 15 amino acids. V shed 8 bases and J shed 2 bases, with 18 bases lying between them. CDR1 MGHRA and CDR2 YSYEKL come from the germline V gene. The CDR3 reads CASSPRPGGQETQYF. The DNA for the CDR3 is TGCGCCAGCTCCCCCCGGCCCGGCGGACAAGAGACCCAGTACTTC.

This clonotype was picked up a small number of times. The CDR3 is CASSSDLTSWRQETQYF. CDR3 sequence (DNA): TGTGCCAGCAGCTCTGACTTGACTAGCTGGAGGCAAGAGACCCAGTACTTC. The rearrangement joins TRBV7-9 to TRBJ2-5; 7 bases fit TRBD2. Germline-derived CDR1 and CDR2 are SEHNR and FQNEAQ (reference sequence). The CDR3 is 17 amino acids. Unmatched junction bases numbered 13, after V lost 4 bases and J lost 2 bases.

This clonotype appeared a few times. V and J are TRBV2 and TRBJ1-1; D is ambiguous. CDR1 is SNHLY, CDR2 FYNNEI, per germline. The CDR3 is made up of 12 amino acids. The ends were cut back, 9 bases at V and 0 bases at J, with 8 bases in the middle. The CDR3 loop reads CASPTVNTEAFF. Written as DNA, the CDR3 is TGTGCCAGTCCGACGGTGAACACTGAAGCTTTCTTT.

For this clonotype: This may be a read error: a much more frequent sequence differs by one nucleotide. The chain joins TRBV7-6 to TRBJ2-3, with no clear D. V was shortened by 5 bases and J by 6 bases, with 9 bases between the two germline ends. Germline-derived CDR1 and CDR2 are SGHVS and FNYEAQ. CDR3 length: 12 residues. CDR3 nucleotide sequence: TGTGCCAGCAGCCGGGTCGTGGATACGCAGTATTTT. It encodes CASSRVVDTQYF.

J is TRBJ2-6 and V is TRBV20-1; 9 bases are shared with TRBD1. This CDR3 has 17 amino acids. V trimming: 0 bases; J trimming: 0 bases; junction bases outside the gene matches: 3. Per germline, CDR1 DFQATT and CDR2 SNEGSKA (reference sequence). Written as DNA, the CDR3 is TGCAGTGCTAGAGACGACAGGGGGGTCTCTGGGGCCAACGTCCTGACTTTC. Translating gives CSARDDRGVSGANVLTF.

This clonotype was observed many times. The chain carries TRBV7-6 and TRBJ2-3; D is unclear. Germline CDR1 reads SGHVS; CDR2 reads FNYEAQ. This CDR3 is built from 15 residues. Trimming left V 2 bases short and J 0 bases short, with 9 bases between. CDR3 bases: TGTGCCAGCAGCTTATATGCGGTTAGCACAGATACGCAGTATTTT. Its protein product is CASSLYAVSTDTQYF. Filled out from reference TRBV7-6 and TRBJ2-3, the complete variable domain reads GAGVSQSPRYKVTKRGQDVALRCDPISGHVSLYWYRQALGQGPEFLTYFNYEAQQDKSGLPNDRFSAERPEGSISTLTIQRTEQRDSAMYRCASSLYAVSTDTQYFGPGTRLTVL.

This rearrangement joins TRBV5-5 to TRBJ1-1, with D hard to call. CDR1 is SGHKS, CDR2 YYEKEE, per germline (reference sequence). Trimming left V 4 bases short and J 7 bases short, with 11 bases between. The CDR3 totals 12 residues. This chain's CDR3 is CASSVDGNEAFF. DNA of the CDR3: TGTGCCAGCAGCGTGGACGGGAATGAAGCTTTCTTT.

The chain uses TRBV7-9 and TRBJ1-1, with 7 positions matching TRBD1. CDR1 and CDR2 (germline): SEHNR, FQNEAQ (reference sequence). The trim removed 1 base at V and 2 bases at J, leaving 4 bases unmatched. This CDR3 region has 15 residues. CDR3 coding DNA: TGTGCCAGCAGCTTAGGGGGGGACAGAAACACTGAAGCTTTCTTT. It translates to CASSLGGDRNTEAFF.

This clonotype was recorded at least ten times. The gene calls are TRBV7-8 and TRBJ2-5; D possibly uses TRBD1 or TRBD2 (6 bases each). There are 14 residues in the CDR3. CDR1 and CDR2 from the germline V gene are SGHVS and FQNEAQ. Trimming removed 3 bases at V and 4 bases at J, with 12 bases between. The chain's CDR3 is CASSLIQGGETQYF. CDR3 nucleotide sequence: TGTGCCAGCAGCTTGATACAGGGAGGAGAGACCCAGTACTTC.

This clonotype was observed a handful of times. The chain uses TRBV6-2 or TRBV6-3 and TRBJ1-1; D call uncertain. V lost 0 bases and J lost 11, with 13 bases in between. This CDR3 region has 13 residues. CDR1 and CDR2 from the germline V gene are MNHEY and SVGEGT. In DNA form, the CDR3 reads TGTGCCAGCAGTTACTCCCCCTACTCGGGCGCTTTCTTT. It encodes CASSYSPYSGAFF.

V and J are TRBV6-6 and TRBJ1-2; D not certain. V lost 2 bases to trimming and J lost 8 bases, with 12 bases between them. CDR1 and CDR2 (germline): MNHNY, SVGAGI (reference sequence). This CDR3 region has 13 residues. CDR3 sequence: CASSYKAEGGYTF. As DNA, the CDR3 is TGTGCCAGCAGTTACAAAGCCGAAGGAGGCTACACCTTC.